The entry below gives a single TCR beta chain sequence along with its context. Its antigen remains unidentified. No base qualities exist here, and no much larger clone lies one base off it. The library was made by the immunoSEQ multiplex PCR assay. To provide template for TCR sequencing, every sample had RNA extracted and reverse transcribed into cDNA. First-strand cDNA was synthesized using SuperScript III with a 2:1 mix of oligo-dT and random hexamers. Amplification bias was assessed with a synthetic immune receptor repertoire, and residual bias was removed computationally. As for the original processing: Raw reads were preprocessed to remove errors, and CDR3 was defined by IMGT conventions from the conserved cysteine to phenylalanine. Clonality was computed by normalizing Shannon entropy by log2 of the number of productive unique TCRs and subtracting the result from 1. Whether each scalp clone was CD4 or CD8 was inferred by checking scalp TCRbeta sequences against the CD4 and CD8 repertoires from sorted blood. The clones in this table, taken by TCRdb from immuneACCESS, are in-frame only. Not every clone is retained; where verified, under half of the shortfall comes from an unresolved V gene, and the cause of the rest is unknown. V and J calls plus clone size are reproduced from that table; the DNA served to infer D and trimming. This sample has approximately 140,000 clones in its table, and approximately 45% of those were observed once. The leading ten clones occupy around 7% of the sample.

The data were obtained in a study of CD8+ T cells in alopecia areata listed by TCRdb under 2018. In terms of the full investigation: Treated patients were enrolled in an open-label pilot trial of oral tofacitinib at 5 to 10 mg twice daily for moderate-to-severe alopecia areata. Patients stayed on tofacitinib for 6 to 18 months and then had 6 months of follow-up off drug so that delayed response and recurrence could be assessed. To study T cell clonal expansion in alopecia areata, the researchers applied high-throughput TCRbeta sequencing to both the C3H/HeJ mouse model and human patients. Human TCRbeta sequencing covered scalp tissue and sorted CD4+ and CD8+ peripheral blood T cells from patchy and totalis/universalis alopecia areata patients and healthy controls. Tofacitinib-treated patients had biopsies at baseline and at 4 and 24 weeks of treatment, with a later scalp biopsy in several patients. Clonality in the scalp was compared among normal scalp (n=4), patchy alopecia areata scalp (n=8), and alopecia totalis/universalis scalp (n=8). RNA was extracted with the PAXgene miRNA kit for fixed scalp, the miRNeasy kit for PBMCs, and the RNeasy kit for mouse skin. TCRbeta CDR3 regions were amplified by immunoSEQ multiplex PCR using 35 Vbeta forward and 13 Jbeta reverse primers.

Peripheral blood and lesional scalp punch biopsies were obtained from patients with alopecia areata. PBMCs were separated by density centrifugation and stained for CD3, CD4 and CD8, after which CD4+ and CD8+ T cells were sorted on a FACSAria. Paper-wide results and their limitations: Shared TCR sequences between patients were less evident than in mice, which may be partly attributable to HLA diversity in the patient population. Compared with normal scalp, lesional scalp had higher clonality and more expanded CD8+ clones, particularly in alopecia totalis/universalis, a pattern that suggests antigenic drive. Unlike mouse skin, which is dominated by gammadelta T cells, normal human skin has resident alphabeta T cells that are also sequenced, and this complicates analysis of the scalp TCR repertoire.

CDR1 is given as SGHRS and CDR2 as YFSETQ, both from the germline V gene. V is cut by 4 bases and J by 3 bases, and the space between the germline ends is 11 bases. Its CDR3 holds 13 amino acids, cysteine through phenylalanine. Just the 39-base CDR3 DNA is kept, in frame starting at base 1. Sequencing was performed on CD4+ T cells sorted from blood. Recombination joined TRBV5-1 with TRBJ2-7, with no confident D gene call. This TCR was sampled from a human donor with alopecia areata. Here the CDR3 is given as CASSMDGHYEQYF. The nucleotide sequence is given as TGCGCCAGCAGCATGGACGGGCACTACGAGCAGTACTTC.